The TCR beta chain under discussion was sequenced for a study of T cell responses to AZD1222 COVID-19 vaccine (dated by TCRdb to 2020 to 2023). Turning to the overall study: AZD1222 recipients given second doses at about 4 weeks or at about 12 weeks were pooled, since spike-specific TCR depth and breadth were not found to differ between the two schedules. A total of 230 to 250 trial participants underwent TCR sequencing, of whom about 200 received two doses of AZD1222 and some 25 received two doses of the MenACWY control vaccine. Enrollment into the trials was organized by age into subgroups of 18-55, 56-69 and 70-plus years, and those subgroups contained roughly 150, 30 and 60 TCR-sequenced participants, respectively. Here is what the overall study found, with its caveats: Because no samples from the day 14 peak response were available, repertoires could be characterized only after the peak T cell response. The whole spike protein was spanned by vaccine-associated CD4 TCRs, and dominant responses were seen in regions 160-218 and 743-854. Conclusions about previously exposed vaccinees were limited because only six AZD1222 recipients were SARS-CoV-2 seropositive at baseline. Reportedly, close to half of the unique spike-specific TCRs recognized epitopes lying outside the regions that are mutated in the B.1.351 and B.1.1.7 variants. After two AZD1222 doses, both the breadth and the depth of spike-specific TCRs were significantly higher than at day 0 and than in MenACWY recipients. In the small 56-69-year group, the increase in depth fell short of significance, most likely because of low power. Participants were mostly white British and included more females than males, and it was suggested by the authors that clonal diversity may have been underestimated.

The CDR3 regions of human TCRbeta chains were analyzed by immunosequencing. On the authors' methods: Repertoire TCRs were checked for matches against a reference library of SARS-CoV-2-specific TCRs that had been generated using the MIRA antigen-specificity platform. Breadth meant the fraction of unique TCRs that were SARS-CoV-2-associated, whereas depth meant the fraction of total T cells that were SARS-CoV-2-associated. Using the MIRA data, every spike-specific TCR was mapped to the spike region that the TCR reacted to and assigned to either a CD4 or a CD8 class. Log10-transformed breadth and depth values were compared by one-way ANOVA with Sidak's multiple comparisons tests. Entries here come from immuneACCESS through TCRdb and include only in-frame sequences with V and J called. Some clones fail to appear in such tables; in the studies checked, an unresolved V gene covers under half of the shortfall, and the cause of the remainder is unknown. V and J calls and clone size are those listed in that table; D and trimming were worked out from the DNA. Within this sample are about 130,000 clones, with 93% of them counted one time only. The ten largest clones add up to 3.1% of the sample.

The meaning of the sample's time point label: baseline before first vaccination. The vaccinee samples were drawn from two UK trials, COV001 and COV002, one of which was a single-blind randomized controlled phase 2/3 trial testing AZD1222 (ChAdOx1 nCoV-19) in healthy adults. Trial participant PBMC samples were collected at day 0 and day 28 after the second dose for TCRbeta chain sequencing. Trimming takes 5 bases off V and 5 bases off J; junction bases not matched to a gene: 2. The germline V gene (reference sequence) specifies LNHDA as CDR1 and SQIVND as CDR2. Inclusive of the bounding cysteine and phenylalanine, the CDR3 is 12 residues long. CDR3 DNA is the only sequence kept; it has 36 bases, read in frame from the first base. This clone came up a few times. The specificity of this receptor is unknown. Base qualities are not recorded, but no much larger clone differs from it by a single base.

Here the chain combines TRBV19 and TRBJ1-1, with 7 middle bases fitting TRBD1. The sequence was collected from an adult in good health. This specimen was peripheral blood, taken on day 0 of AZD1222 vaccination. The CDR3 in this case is CASSQTGTEAFF. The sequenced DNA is TGTGCCAGTAGTCAGACAGGGACTGAAGCTTTCTTT. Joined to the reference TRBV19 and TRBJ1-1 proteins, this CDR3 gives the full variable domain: DGGITQSPKYLFRKEGQNVTLSCEQNLNHDAMYWYRQDPGQGLRLIYYSQIVNDFQKGDIAEGYSVSREKKESFPLTVTSAQKNPTAFYLCASSQTGTEAFFGQGTRLTVV.